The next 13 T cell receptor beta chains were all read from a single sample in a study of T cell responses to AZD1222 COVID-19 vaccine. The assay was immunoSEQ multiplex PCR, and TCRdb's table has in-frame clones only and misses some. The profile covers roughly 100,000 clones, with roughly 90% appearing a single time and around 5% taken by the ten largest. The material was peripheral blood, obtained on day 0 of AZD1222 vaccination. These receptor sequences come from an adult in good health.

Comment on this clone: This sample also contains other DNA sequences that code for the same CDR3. The CDR3 protein is CASSLSGYGYTF. In DNA form, the CDR3 reads TGTGCCAGCAGCCTTAGCGGCTATGGCTACACCTTC. The chain has TRBV7-2 and TRBJ1-2; D is undetermined. With 5 bases removed from V and 4 bases from J, the gap between germline ends came to 8 bases. The CDR3 extends over 12 amino acids. Germline CDR1 and CDR2: SGHTA and FQGNSA. Together with reference TRBV7-2 and TRBJ1-2, the CDR3 gives the full variable domain: GAGVSQSPSNKVTEKGKDVELRCDPISGHTALYWYRQSLGQGLEFLIYFQGNSAPDKSGLPSDRFSAERTGGSVSTLTIQRTQQEDSAVYLCASSLSGYGYTFGSGTRLTVV.

In DNA form, the CDR3 reads TGTGCCAGCAGCTCCGACCCCCGATCCTACAATGAGCAGTTCTTC. Residues: CASSSDPRSYNEQFF. This rearrangement joins TRBV7-3 to TRBJ2-1; no clear D gene. Trimming took 4 bases from V and 1 from J, leaving 11 bases between them. The CDR3 length is 15 residues. CDR1 and CDR2 from the germline V gene are SGHTA and FQGTGA.

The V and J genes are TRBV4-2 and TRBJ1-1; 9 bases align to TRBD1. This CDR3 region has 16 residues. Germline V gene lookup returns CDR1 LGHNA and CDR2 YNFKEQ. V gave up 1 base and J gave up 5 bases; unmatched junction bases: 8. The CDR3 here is CASSQGPQGAETEAFF. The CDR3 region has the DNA TGTGCCAGCAGCCAAGGCCCACAGGGGGCCGAGACTGAAGCTTTCTTT.

The CDR3 DNA reads as TGTGCCAGCAGCTATGGCAGGACTAGCGGGAGGCCCATCTACGAGCAGTACTTC. Its translation is CASSYGRTSGRPIYEQYF. The chain employs TRBV28 and TRBJ2-7; 14 bases line up with TRBD2. The J segment lost 3 bases and the V segment lost 6 bases, leaving 13 bases of the junction unmatched. CDR1 MDHEN and CDR2 SYDVKM come from the germline V gene. This CDR3 comprises 18 residues.

CDR3 region: CASTGGRGQPQHF. The CDR3 DNA reads TGTGCCAGCACGGGGGGTAGGGGTCAGCCCCAGCATTTT. This chain connects TRBV25-1 to TRBJ1-5, with TRBD1 as a possible D gene (5 bases). The CDR3 runs 13 residues. V gave up 7 bases and J gave up 6 bases, with 13 bases separating them. Germline V gene data show CDR1 as MGHDK and CDR2 as SYGVNS.

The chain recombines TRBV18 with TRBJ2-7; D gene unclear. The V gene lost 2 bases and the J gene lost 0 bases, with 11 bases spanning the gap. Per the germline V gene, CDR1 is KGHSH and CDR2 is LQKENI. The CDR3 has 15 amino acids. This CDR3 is CASSPDLLSSYEQYF. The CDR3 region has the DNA TGTGCCAGCTCACCAGACCTTTTAAGCTCCTACGAGCAGTACTTC.

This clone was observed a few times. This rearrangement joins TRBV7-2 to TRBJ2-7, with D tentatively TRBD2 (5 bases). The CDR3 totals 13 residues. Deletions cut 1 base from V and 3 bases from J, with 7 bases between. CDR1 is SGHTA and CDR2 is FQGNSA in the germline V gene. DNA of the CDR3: TGTGCCAGCAGCTTAGGGACTTACTACGAGCAGTACTTC. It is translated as CASSLGTYYEQYF.

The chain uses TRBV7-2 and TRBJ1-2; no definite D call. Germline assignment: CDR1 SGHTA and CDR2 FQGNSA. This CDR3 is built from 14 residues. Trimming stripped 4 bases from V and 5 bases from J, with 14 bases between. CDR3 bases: TGTGCCAGCAGCTCCAGACCCCATCTTTATGGCTACACCTTC. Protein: CASSSRPHLYGYTF.

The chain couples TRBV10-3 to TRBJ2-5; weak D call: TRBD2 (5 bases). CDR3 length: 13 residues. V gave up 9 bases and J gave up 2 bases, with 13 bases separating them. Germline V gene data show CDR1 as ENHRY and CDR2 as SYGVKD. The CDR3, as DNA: TGTGCCATTGGGGTGAGGGCTCAAGAGACCCAGTACTTC. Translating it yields CAIGVRAQETQYF.

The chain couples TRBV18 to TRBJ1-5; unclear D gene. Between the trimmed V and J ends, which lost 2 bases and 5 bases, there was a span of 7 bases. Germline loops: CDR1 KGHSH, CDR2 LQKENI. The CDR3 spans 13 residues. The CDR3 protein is CASSPSRDQPQHF. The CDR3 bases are TGTGCCAGCTCACCAAGCCGGGATCAGCCCCAGCATTTT.

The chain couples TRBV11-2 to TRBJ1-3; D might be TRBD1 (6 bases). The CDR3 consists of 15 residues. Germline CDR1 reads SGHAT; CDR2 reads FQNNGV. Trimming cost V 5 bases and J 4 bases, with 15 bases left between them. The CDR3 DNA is TGTGCCAGCAGCAACGGAGGGGGTACGGGAAACACCATATATTTT. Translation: CASSNGGGTGNTIYF.

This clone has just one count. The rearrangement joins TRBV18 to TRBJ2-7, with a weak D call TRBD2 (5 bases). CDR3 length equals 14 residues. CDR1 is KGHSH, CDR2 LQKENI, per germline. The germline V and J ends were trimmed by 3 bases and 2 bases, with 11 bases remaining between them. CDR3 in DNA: TGTGCCAGCTCACCTCCCAGCGGAGCCTACGAGCAGTACTTC. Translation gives CASSPPSGAYEQYF. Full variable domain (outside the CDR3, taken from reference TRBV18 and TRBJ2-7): NAGVMQNPRHLVRRRGQEARLRCSPMKGHSHVYWYRQLPEEGLKFMVYLQKENIIDESGMPKERFSAEFPKEGPSILRIQQVVRGDSAAYFCASSPPSGAYEQYFGPGTRLTVT.

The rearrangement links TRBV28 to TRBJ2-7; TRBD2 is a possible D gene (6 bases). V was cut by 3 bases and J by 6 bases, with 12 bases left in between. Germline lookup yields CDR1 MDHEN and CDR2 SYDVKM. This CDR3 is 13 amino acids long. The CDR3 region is CASSFPSVGEQYF. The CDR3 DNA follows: TGTGCCAGCAGTTTTCCTAGCGTAGGCGAGCAGTACTTC.